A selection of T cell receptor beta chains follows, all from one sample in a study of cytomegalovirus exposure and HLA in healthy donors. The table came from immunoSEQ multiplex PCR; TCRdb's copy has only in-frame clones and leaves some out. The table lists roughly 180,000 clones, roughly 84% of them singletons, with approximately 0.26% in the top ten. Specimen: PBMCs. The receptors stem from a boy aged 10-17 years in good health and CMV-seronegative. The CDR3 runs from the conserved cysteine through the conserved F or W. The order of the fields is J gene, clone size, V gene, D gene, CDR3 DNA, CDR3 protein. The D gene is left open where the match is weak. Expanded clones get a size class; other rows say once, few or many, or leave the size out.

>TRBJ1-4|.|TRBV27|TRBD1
TGTGCCAGCAGCACAGGACAGGGCGGTAGAGAAAAACTGTTTTTT
CASSTGQGGREKLFF
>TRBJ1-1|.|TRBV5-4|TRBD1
TGTGCCAGCGGACCGACAGGGGAACATTACACTGAAGCTTTCTTT
CASGPTGEHYTEAFF
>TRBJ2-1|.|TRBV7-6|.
TGTGCCAGCAGCCCTCCCCGGGGAATCAATGAGCAGTTCTTC
CASSPPRGINEQFF
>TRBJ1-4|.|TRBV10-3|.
TGTGCCACCTTACACCTTGGCAATGAAAAACTGTTTTTT
CATLHLGNEKLFF
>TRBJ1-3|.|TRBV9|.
TGTGCCAGCAGCGTAGGGGGGCGCATTGGAAACACCATATATTTT
CASSVGGRIGNTIYF
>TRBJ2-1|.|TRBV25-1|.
TGTGCCAGCAGTGATCGACTAGGTCACAATGGGCAGTTCTTC
CASSDRLGHNGQFF
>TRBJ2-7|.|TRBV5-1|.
TGCGCCAGCAGACTCGACAGCTACGAGCAGTACTTC
CASRLDSYEQYF
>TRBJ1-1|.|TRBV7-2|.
TGTGCCAGCAGCCCCCCAGGGGACACTCAGAACACTGAAGCTTTCTTT
CASSPPGDTQNTEAFF
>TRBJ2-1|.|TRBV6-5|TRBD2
TGTGCCAGCAGTTCAGGACTAGAAAGCATCTACAATGAGCAGTTCTTC
CASSSGLESIYNEQFF
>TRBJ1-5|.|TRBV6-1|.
TGTGCCAGCAGTGAAGGACGGGTTAGCAATCAGCCCCAGCATTTT
CASSEGRVSNQPQHF
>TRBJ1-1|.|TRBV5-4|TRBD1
TGTGCCAGCAGCTTGCTGGGACAGGGAAACACTGAAGCTTTCTTT
CASSLLGQGNTEAFF
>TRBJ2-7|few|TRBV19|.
TGTGCCAGTAGTGCTAGAGACAGCGATGAGCAGTACTTC
CASSARDSDEQYF
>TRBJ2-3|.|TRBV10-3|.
TGTGCCACCTTAGGCTTGTCGGGAACAGATACGCAGTATTTT
CATLGLSGTDTQYF
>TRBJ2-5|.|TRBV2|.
TGTGCCAGCAGTCGAGGGAATTGGGAGACCCAGTACTTC
CASSRGNWETQYF
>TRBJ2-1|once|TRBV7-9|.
TGTGCCAGCGGCCACAGGGTTTCCTACAATGAGCAGTTCTTC
CASGHRVSYNEQFF
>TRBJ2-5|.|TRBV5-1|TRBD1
TGCGCCAGCAGGGACAGGGGGAGAGAGACCCAGTACTTC
CASRDRGRETQYF
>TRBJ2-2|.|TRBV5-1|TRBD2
TGCGCCAGCAGCTTCCTAGCGGGAGCCGCCGGGGAGCTGTTTTTT
CASSFLAGAAGELFF
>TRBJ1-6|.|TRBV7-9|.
TGTGCCAGCAGCTTTCAGGCAGGGGATAATTCACCCCTCCACTTT
CASSFQAGDNSPLHF
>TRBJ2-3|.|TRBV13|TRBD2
TGTGCCAGCAGCCCCCAGTTTCCGGGACTAGCGGGGTCAACCACAGATACGCAGTATTTT
CASSPQFPGLAGSTTDTQYF
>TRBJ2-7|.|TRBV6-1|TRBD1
TGTGCCAGCAGTGCGGACAGGGGATTCTACGAGCAGTACTTC
CASSADRGFYEQYF
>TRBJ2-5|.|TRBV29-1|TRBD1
TGCAGCGTTGTAAGGGGACAGGGAGGGGTATGGGAGACCCAGTACTTC
CSVVRGQGGVWETQYF
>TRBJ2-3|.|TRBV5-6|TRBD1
TGTGCCAGTCGACAGGGGATCGCAGATACGCAGTATTTT
CASRQGIADTQYF
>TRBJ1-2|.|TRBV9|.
TGTGCCAGCAGCGTTTCGCCGGGATCACCTGCGGATGGCTACACCTTC
CASSVSPGSPADGYTF
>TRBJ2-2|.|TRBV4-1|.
TGCGCCAGCAGCCATTCTCCGGGCACCGGGGAGCTGTTTTTT
CASSHSPGTGELFF
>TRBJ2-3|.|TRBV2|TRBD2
TGTGCCAGCATTAGGGCCTCGACTAGCGGGGGGTTCCTTGATACGCAGTATTTT
CASIRASTSGGFLDTQYF
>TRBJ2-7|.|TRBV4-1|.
TGCGCCAGCAGCCAAGAAGAGGCGGGGATCTCCTACGAGCAGTACTTC
CASSQEEAGISYEQYF
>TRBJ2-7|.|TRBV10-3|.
TGTGCCATCAGAACAGGGTACGAGCAGTACTTC
CAIRTGYEQYF
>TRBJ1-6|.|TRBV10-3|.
TGTGCCATCGGGGCCGTTCCACCGTCAAGCGCCTATAATTCACCCCTCCACTTT
CAIGAVPPSSAYNSPLHF
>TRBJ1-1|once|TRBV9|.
TGTGCCAGCAGCCCTTGGACAGCTAACACTGAAGCTTTCTTT
CASSPWTANTEAFF
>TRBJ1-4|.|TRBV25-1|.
TGTGCCAGCAGTGAAAGAGCAACTAATGAAAAACTGTTTTTT
CASSERATNEKLFF
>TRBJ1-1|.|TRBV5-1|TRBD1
TGCGCCAGCAGCTCCTTTGGACAGGGGAACACTGAAGCTTTCTTT
CASSSFGQGNTEAFF
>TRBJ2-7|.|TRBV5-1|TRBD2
TGCGCCAGCAGGGCACGGACTAGCGGGCCCATAAAGTACTTC
CASRARTSGPIKYF
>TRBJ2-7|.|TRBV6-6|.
TGTGCCAGCATCCACGGGGTGGGATCGTCCTACGAGCAGTACTTC
CASIHGVGSSYEQYF
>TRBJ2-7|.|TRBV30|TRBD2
TGTGCCTGGACTAGCGGGAGTTACGAGCAGTACTTC
CAWTSGSYEQYF
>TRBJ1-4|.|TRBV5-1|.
TGCGCCAGCAGCCGCCGGGGATCGAGAGGAGAAAAACTGTTTTTT
CASSRRGSRGEKLFF
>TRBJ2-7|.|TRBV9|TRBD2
TGTGCCAGCAGCTATCGATCCGGGACTAGCGGGAAGGGTTTGCACGAGCAGTACTTC
CASSYRSGTSGKGLHEQYF
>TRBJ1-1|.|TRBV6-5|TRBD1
TGTGCCACACAGGGGGGCACTGAAGCTTTCTTT
CATQGGTEAFF
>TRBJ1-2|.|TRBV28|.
TGTGCCAGCAGTTTAAAAGGAGAAGGAATTCATGGCTACACCTTC
CASSLKGEGIHGYTF
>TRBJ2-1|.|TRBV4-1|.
TGCGCCAGCAGCCAAACCTACCCCGGCTCCTACAATGAGCAGTTCTTC
CASSQTYPGSYNEQFF
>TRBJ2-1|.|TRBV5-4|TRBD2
TGTGCCAGCAGCCCTAGCGGGGCTGACTACAATGAGCAGTTCTTC
CASSPSGADYNEQFF
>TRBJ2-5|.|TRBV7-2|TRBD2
TGTGCCAGCAGCTCCTCCGGGACTAGAAGCCAAGAGACCCAGTACTTC
CASSSSGTRSQETQYF
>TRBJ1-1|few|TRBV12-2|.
TGTGCAAGTCGCTCTCCCTCTGGGGGGAATACTGAAGCTTTCTTT
CASRSPSGGNTEAFF
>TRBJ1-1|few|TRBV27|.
TGTGCCAGCAGTTCCTACCCTGGTATGAACACTGAAGCTTTCTTT
CASSSYPGMNTEAFF
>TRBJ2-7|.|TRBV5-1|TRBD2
TGCGCCAGCAGCTTCCGACTAGCGGGGACCTCCTACGAGCAGTACTTC
CASSFRLAGTSYEQYF
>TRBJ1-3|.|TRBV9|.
TGTGCCAGCAGCTCATGGACGGGGAGCTCTGGAAACACCATATATTTT
CASSSWTGSSGNTIYF
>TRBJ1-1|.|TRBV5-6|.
TGTGCCAGCAGCCTGTCTAGCCTGACTGAAGCTTTCTTT
CASSLSSLTEAFF
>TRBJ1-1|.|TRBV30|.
TGTGCCTGGAGGCCCAAAGGGGGATCGGGCGCTTTCTTT
CAWRPKGGSGAFF
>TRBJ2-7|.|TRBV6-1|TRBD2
TGTGCCAGCAGTGTTCTAGCGGGAGGCCTAAACCGCTACGAGCAGTACTTC
CASSVLAGGLNRYEQYF